This record looks at one T cell receptor (beta chain) sequence and its context. This record belongs to a study of OX40 agonist ivuxolimab in advanced cancers. The CDR3 loop spans 14 amino acids. CDR1 and CDR2 from the germline V gene are LNHDA and SQIVND (reference sequence). The V and J ends lost 3 bases and 6 bases respectively, with 15 bases between them. TCRdb keeps only in-frame clones here, not all; method: immunoSEQ multiplex PCR. Among 45,000 to 65,000 clones listed, under 95% were seen once. The clonotype originates from an adult with an advanced solid tumor such as melanoma, head and neck, liver or kidney cancer. The sample in question was CD4+ or CD8+ T cells sorted from blood, obtained in a trial of the OX40 agonist ivuxolimab. The chain carries TRBV19 and TRBJ2-7, with D perhaps matching TRBD1 or TRBD2 (5 bases each). CDR3 in amino acids: CASSIDVGALEQYF. CDR3 nucleotide sequence: TGTGCCAGTAGTATTGACGTCGGGGCCCTCGAGCAGTACTTC.